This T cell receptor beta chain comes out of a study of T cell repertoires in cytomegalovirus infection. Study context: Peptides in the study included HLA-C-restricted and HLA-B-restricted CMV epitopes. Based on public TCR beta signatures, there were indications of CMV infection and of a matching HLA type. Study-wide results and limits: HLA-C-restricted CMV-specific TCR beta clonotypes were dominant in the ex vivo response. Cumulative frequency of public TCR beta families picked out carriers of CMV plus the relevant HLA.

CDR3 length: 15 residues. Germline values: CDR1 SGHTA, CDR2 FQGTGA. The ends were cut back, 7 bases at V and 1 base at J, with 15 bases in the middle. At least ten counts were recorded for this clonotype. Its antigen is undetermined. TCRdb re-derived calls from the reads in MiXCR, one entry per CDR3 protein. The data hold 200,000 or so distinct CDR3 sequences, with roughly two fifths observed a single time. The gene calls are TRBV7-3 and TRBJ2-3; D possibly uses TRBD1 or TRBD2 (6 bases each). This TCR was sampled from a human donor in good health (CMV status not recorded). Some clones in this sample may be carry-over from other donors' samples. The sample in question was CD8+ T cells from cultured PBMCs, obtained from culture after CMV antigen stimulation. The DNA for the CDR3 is TGTGCCAGCACTCCACAGGGAGGCGGCACAGATACGCAGTATTTT. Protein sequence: CASTPQGGGTDTQYF. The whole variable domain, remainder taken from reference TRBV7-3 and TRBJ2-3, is GAGVSQTPSNKVTEKGKYVELRCDPISGHTALYWYRQSLGQGPEFLIYFQGTGAADDSGLPNDRFFAVRPEGSVSTLKIQRTERGDSAVYLCASTPQGGGTDTQYFGPGTRLTVL.